These 21 T cell receptor beta chains share one sample of origin, sequenced in a study of cytomegalovirus exposure and HLA in healthy donors (dated by TCRdb to 2016 to 2017). Libraries were built with the immunoSEQ multiplex PCR assay. The multiplex PCR relied on a mix of 60 forward primers for TCR Vbeta segments and 13 reverse primers for TCR Jbeta segments. TCRdb carries this immuneACCESS record with in-frame sequences only. Its versions omit some clonotypes, under half of them owing to an unresolved V gene in the studies checked, with the rest unexplained. For this sample the table gives some 89,000 clones, of which around four fifths were detected only once. The ten largest clones represent roughly 3.9% of the sample. Sequenced material: PBMCs. These receptor sequences come from a woman in her thirties or forties in good health and CMV-seropositive.

This chain links TRBV28 with TRBJ2-7; 7 positions match TRBD2. Germline trimming cut 3 bases from V and 3 bases from J; bases unmatched to any gene: 2. Germline CDR1 reads MDHEN; CDR2 reads SYDVKM. The CDR3 runs 13 residues. CDR3 DNA sequence: TGTGCCAGCAGTTTCGGGACTAACTACGAGCAGTACTTC. This codes for CASSFGTNYEQYF.

The chain employs TRBV6-6 and TRBJ1-4; no firm D call. CDR3 length: 14 amino acids. The ends were cut back, 8 bases at V and 0 bases at J, with 10 bases in the middle. Germline V gene lookup returns CDR1 MNHNY and CDR2 SVGAGI (reference sequence). CDR3: CASGDTATNEKLFF. In nucleotides, the CDR3 is TGTGCCAGCGGCGACACCGCAACTAATGAAAAACTGTTTTTT.

This clone was found a few times. The chain recombines TRBV10-3 with TRBJ1-6, with 7 bases fitting TRBD1. The CDR3 has 13 amino acids. From germline, CDR1 is ENHRY and CDR2 SYGVKD. V dropped 7 bases and J dropped 7; count of bases not matched to a gene: 4. The CDR3 loop reads CAIKGDSNSPLHF. The CDR3 region has the DNA TGTGCCATCAAGGGGGACAGCAATTCACCCCTCCACTTT.

This chain connects TRBV5-8 to TRBJ1-2; D gene unclear. Trimming took 3 bases from V and 7 from J, leaving 10 bases between them. Germline CDR1 reads SGHTS; CDR2 reads YDEGEE. The CDR3 loop spans 12 amino acids. The CDR3 DNA sequence: TGTGCCAGCAGCTACCGAGCAAGTGGCTACACCTTC. Protein: CASSYRASGYTF.

This chain connects TRBV6-1 to TRBJ2-1; no firm D call. Germline V lookup: CDR1 MNHNS, CDR2 SASEGT. CDR3 length: 12 amino acids. Trimming took 8 bases from V and 0 from J, leaving 5 bases between them. The CDR3 loop reads CASHSSYNEQFF. The CDR3 region has the DNA TGTGCCAGCCATTCCTCCTACAATGAGCAGTTCTTC.

V and J are TRBV10-3 and TRBJ2-5; D is ambiguous. Germline V gene sequence: CDR1 ENHRY, CDR2 SYGVKD. Trimming took 2 bases from V and 5 from J, leaving 12 bases between them. This CDR3 is 14 amino acids long. CDR3 nucleotide sequence: TGTGCCATCAGTGAGCTCGCAATCCGGGAGACCCAGTACTTC. Amino acid sequence: CAISELAIRETQYF.

The chain is built from TRBV5-4 and TRBJ1-1; D may be TRBD1 (5 bases). Germline V gene sequence: CDR1 SGHNT, CDR2 YYREEE (reference sequence). V was pared by 0 bases and J by 3 bases, with 9 bases between. This CDR3 contains 14 residues. The CDR3 DNA sequence: TGTGCCAGCAGCTTGGGGGGCTGGGACACTGAAGCTTTCTTT. It translates to CASSLGGWDTEAFF.

There are a few counts of this clone. This sequence joins TRBV7-9 and TRBJ2-3; 8 positions match TRBD2. Germline CDR1 is SEHNR and CDR2 is FQNEAQ (reference sequence). Trimming at V came to 4 bases and at J to 3 bases, leaving 6 bases not matched to a gene. This CDR3 contains 15 residues. In nucleotides, the CDR3 is TGTGCCAGCAGCTCACTAGGACTAGCTACAGATACGCAGTATTTT. Amino acids: CASSSLGLATDTQYF.

The rearrangement uses TRBV9 and TRBJ2-7, with D unclear. Germline V CDR1 and CDR2: SGDLS, YYNGEE. This CDR3 has 14 amino acids. The ends were cut back, 4 bases at V and 4 bases at J, with 15 bases in the middle. The CDR3 here is CASSPGSLPYEQYF. The CDR3 DNA reads TGTGCCAGCAGCCCCGGGTCCCTTCCATACGAGCAGTACTTC. The full variable domain, rest sourced from reference TRBV9 and TRBJ2-7, is DSGVTQTPKHLITATGQRVTLRCSPRSGDLSVYWYQQSLDQGLQFLIQYYNGEERAKGNILERFSAQQFPDLHSELNLSSLELGDSALYFCASSPGSLPYEQYFGPGTRLTVT.

The chain joins TRBV2 to TRBJ2-5, with a tentative D call TRBD1 (6 bases). The CDR3 runs to 13 residues. V shed 6 bases and J shed 5 bases, with 13 bases lying between them. Germline CDR1 SNHLY, CDR2 FYNNEI. CDR3 loop: CASSQGISETQYF. CDR3 nucleotide sequence: TGTGCCAGCAGCCAGGGGATATCGGAGACCCAGTACTTC. Filled out from reference TRBV2 and TRBJ2-5, the complete variable domain reads EPEVTQTPSHQVTQMGQEVILRCVPISNHLYFYWYRQILGQKVEFLVSFYNNEISEKSEIFDDQFSVERPDGSNFTLKIRSTKLEDSAMYFCASSQGISETQYFGPGTRLLVL.

This sequence joins TRBV7-3 and TRBJ2-1; 11 positions match TRBD2. This CDR3 is built from 15 residues. Germline V lookup: CDR1 SGHTA, CDR2 FQGTGA. J was trimmed by 5 bases and V by 2 bases; bases with no gene match: 2. For the CDR3, the DNA is TGTGCCAGCAGCTTACTAGCGGGAGGTAACAATGAGCAGTTCTTC. Amino acid sequence: CASSLLAGGNNEQFF.

The sample holds a few counts of this clone. This chain uses TRBV6-4 with TRBJ2-3; TRBD1 matches 11 bases. Germline V gene sequence: CDR1 MRHNA, CDR2 SNTAGT. Trimming removed 5 bases from V and 4 bases from J; junction bases left unmatched: 8. The length of the CDR3 is 16 residues. CDR3 protein: CASSPGTGGNADTQYF. The CDR3 nucleotides read TGTGCCAGCAGTCCTGGGACAGGGGGAAATGCAGATACGCAGTATTTT.

The V call is TRBV5-6, the J call TRBJ1-6; D is undetermined. Trimming pared 2 bases from V and 4 bases from J, leaving 7 bases between. In germline, CDR1 is SGHDT, CDR2 YYEEEE. The CDR3 is 14 amino acids. DNA of the CDR3: TGTGCCAGCAGCTTCGGGAGTTATAATTCACCCCTCCACTTT. Translation gives CASSFGSYNSPLHF.

V usage is TRBV5-1 and J usage is TRBJ2-2; TRBD1 matches at 9 bases. The length of the CDR3 is 16 residues. The V gene's germline CDR1 is SGHRS and CDR2 YFSETQ. The J segment lost 5 bases and the V segment lost 4 bases, leaving 9 bases of the junction unmatched. The CDR3: CASSLTRDRDTGELFF. The DNA of the CDR3 is TGCGCCAGCAGCCTCACCCGGGACAGGGATACCGGGGAGCTGTTTTTT.

This chain joins TRBV6-1 and TRBJ2-7; D possibly corresponds to TRBD1 (5 bases). Germline CDR1 reads MNHNS; CDR2 reads SASEGT. Trimming cost V 5 bases and J 5 bases, with 10 bases left between them. The CDR3 has 12 residues. The CDR3 DNA follows: TGTGCCAGCAGTCAAAGCAGGGACGAGCAGTACTTC. Its protein product is CASSQSRDEQYF.

This chain joins TRBV11-2 and TRBJ2-5, with TRBD2 matching 8 bases. Germline CDR1 SGHAT, CDR2 FQNNGV. The J segment lost 5 bases and the V segment lost 5 bases, leaving 4 bases of the junction unmatched. There are 13 residues in the CDR3. This CDR3 is CASSGGGRETQYF. The CDR3 coding sequence is TGTGCCAGCAGCGGGGGCGGGAGGGAGACCCAGTACTTC.

The V and J genes are TRBV7-9 and TRBJ1-1; 8 positions agree with TRBD1. Looked up from germline, CDR1 is SEHNR and CDR2 is FQNEAQ (reference sequence). CDR3 length: 15 amino acids. The junction had 7 bases not matched to a gene; V was cut back by 6 bases and J by 1 base. The CDR3 sequence: CASRRTGGGNTEAFF. Written as DNA, the CDR3 is TGTGCCAGCAGACGCACAGGGGGTGGGAACACTGAAGCTTTCTTT.

This clone was picked up one time. The rearrangement links TRBV5-1 to TRBJ2-3; 8 positions agree with TRBD2. There are 15 residues in the CDR3. V trimming: 2 bases; J trimming: 1 base; junction bases outside the gene matches: 3. The V gene's germline CDR1 is SGHRS and CDR2 YFSETQ. The DNA for the CDR3 is TGCGCCAGCAGCTTCAACGGGAGGGGCACAGATACGCAGTATTTT. This codes for CASSFNGRGTDTQYF.

The chain has TRBV14 and TRBJ1-4, with D possibly matching TRBD1 (6 bases). The V end was cut by 5 bases, the J end by 8 bases, with 24 bases between. This CDR3 has 17 amino acids. CDR1 and CDR2 (germline): SGHDN, FVKESK. CDR3 coding DNA: TGTGCCAGCAGCTCTCAGGGGAACACAGGGATTGAAGAAAAACTGTTTTTT. Its translation is CASSSQGNTGIEEKLFF. Full variable domain (remainder filled in from reference TRBV14 and TRBJ1-4): EAGVTQFPSHSVIEKGQTVTLRCDPISGHDNLYWYRRVMGKEIKFLLHFVKESKQDESGMPNNRFLAERTGGTYSTLKVQPAELEDSGVYFCASSSQGNTGIEEKLFFGSGTQLSVL.

The chain links TRBV2 to TRBJ2-3, with 8 bases that match TRBD2. The CDR3 is made up of 14 amino acids. Germline V gene sequence: CDR1 SNHLY, CDR2 FYNNEI. V was clipped by 6 bases and J by 2 bases; unmatched bases: 4. The CDR3 loop reads CASRVAGNTDTQYF. CDR3 DNA sequence: TGTGCCAGCAGGGTAGCGGGAAACACAGATACGCAGTATTTT.

The V and J genes are TRBV6-1 and TRBJ1-2; 7 bases align to TRBD1. CDR1 is MNHNS, CDR2 SASEGT, per germline. CDR3 length equals 15 residues. Losses at the gene ends were 2 bases for V and 4 bases for J; bases not matched to a gene: 7. For the CDR3, the DNA is TGTGCCAGCAGTGAACAGGCGGCAGGGGGCTATGGCTACACCTTC. Translation: CASSEQAAGGYGYTF.